The T cell receptor beta chain described here comes from a study of immune evolution from preneoplasia to lung adenocarcinoma. There are 14 residues in the CDR3. Unmatched junction bases numbered 2, after V lost 3 bases and J lost 3 bases. CDR1 is KGHSH, CDR2 LQKENI, per germline. Study results and caveats: KRAS-mutant nodules had the highest T cell clonality. Later-stage lesions seemingly showed higher T cell density and diversity than normal lung.

Using immunoSEQ multiplex PCR, the repertoire was profiled, and TCRdb retains in-frame clones only, with some absent. The sample holds over 3,500 clones, around 81% seen once. Turning to this clone: Its target is not known.

Two lung cancer pathologists independently confirmed each histologic diagnosis. What was sequenced was FFPE lung adenocarcinoma in situ tissue. The V call is TRBV18, the J call TRBJ2-7, with 10 bases fitting TRBD1. The sequence derives from a person between 65 and 80 years old with lung adenocarcinoma. CDR3 bases: TGTGCCAGCTCACCGGGGACAGGGGACTACGAGCAGTACTTC. Translation: CASSPGTGDYEQYF. Complete variable domain (other parts from reference TRBV18 and TRBJ2-7): NAGVMQNPRHLVRRRGQEARLRCSPMKGHSHVYWYRQLPEEGLKFMVYLQKENIIDESGMPKERFSAEFPKEGPSILRIQQVVRGDSAAYFCASSPGTGDYEQYFGPGTRLTVT.